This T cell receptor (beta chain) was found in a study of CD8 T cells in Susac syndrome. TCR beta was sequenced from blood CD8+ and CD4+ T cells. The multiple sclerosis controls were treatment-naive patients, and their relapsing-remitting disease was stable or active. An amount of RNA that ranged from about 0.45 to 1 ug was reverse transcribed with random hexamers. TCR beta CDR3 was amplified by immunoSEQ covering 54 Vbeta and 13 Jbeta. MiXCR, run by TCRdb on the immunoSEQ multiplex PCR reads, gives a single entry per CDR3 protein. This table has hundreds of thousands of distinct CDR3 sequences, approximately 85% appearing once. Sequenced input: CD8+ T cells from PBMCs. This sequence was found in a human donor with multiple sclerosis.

The CDR3 bases are TGTGCCAGTAGTGACGGCGGGAGGGGATATAGTGAGCAGTTCTTC. Translation gives CASSDGGRGYSEQFF. J is TRBJ2-1 and V is TRBV19; 9 nucleotides align to TRBD2. From germline, CDR1 is LNHDA and CDR2 SQIVND (reference sequence). Trimming cost V 5 bases and J 9 bases; bases outside gene matches: 11. This CDR3 spans 15 amino acids.